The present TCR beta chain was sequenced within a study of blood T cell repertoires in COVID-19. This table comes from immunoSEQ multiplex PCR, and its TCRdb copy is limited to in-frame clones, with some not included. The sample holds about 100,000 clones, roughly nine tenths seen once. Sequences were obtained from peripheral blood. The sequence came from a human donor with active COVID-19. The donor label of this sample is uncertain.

Here the CDR3 reads CASSSTGTQETQYF. The CDR3, as DNA: TGTGCCAGCAGCTCGACAGGGACGCAAGAGACCCAGTACTTC. The chain employs TRBV7-2 and TRBJ2-5; TRBD1 matches 7 bases. The CDR3 has 14 amino acids. The germline V gene has CDR1 SGHTA and CDR2 FQGNSA. J was trimmed by 2 bases and V by 4 bases; bases with no gene match: 4.